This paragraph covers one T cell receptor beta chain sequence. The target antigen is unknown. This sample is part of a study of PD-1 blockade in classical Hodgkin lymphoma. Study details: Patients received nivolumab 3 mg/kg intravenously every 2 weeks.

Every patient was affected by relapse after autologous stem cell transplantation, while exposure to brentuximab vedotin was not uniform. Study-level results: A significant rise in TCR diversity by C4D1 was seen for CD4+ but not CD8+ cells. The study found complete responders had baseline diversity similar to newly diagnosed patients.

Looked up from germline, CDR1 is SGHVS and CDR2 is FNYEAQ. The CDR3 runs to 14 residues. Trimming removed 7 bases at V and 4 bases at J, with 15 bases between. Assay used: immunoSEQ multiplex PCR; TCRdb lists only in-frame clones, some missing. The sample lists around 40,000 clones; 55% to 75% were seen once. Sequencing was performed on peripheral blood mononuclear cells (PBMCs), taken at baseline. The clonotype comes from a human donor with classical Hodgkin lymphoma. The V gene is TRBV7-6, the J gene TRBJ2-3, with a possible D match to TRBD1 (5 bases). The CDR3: CASNTGFLADTQYF. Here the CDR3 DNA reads TGTGCCAGCAACACAGGATTCCTCGCAGATACGCAGTATTTT.